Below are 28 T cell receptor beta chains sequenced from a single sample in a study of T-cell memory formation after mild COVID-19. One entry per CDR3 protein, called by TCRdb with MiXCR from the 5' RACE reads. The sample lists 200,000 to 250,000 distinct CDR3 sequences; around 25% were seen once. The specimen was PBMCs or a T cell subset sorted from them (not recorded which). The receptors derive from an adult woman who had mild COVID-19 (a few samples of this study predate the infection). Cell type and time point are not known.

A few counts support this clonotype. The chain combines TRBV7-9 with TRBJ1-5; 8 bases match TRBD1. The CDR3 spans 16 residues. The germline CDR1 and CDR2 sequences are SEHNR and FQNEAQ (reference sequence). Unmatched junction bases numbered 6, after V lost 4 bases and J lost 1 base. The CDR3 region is CASSSQGGASNQPQHF. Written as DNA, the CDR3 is TGTGCCAGCAGCTCACAGGGGGGGGCGAGCAATCAGCCCCAGCATTTT.

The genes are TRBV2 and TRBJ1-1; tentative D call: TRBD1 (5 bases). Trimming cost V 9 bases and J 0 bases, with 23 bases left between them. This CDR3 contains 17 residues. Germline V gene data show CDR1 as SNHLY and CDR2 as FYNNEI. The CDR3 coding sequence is TGTGCCAGAATGCTGTCAGGGAATTTTATTATGAACACTGAAGCTTTCTTT. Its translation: CARMLSGNFIMNTEAFF.

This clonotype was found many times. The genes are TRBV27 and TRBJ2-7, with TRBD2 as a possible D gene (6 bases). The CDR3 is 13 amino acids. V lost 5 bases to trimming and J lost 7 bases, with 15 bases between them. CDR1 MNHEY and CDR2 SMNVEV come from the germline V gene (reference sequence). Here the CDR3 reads CASSPPGRGEQYF. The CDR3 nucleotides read TGTGCCAGCAGTCCCCCCGGCCGGGGGGAGCAGTACTTC.

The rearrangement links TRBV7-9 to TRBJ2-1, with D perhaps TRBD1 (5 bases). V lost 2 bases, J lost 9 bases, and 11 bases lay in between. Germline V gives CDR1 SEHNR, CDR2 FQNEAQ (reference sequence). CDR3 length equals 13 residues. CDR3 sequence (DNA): TGTGCCAGCAGCTTACGCAGGGCGGCTGAGCAGTTCTTC. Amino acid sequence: CASSLRRAAEQFF.

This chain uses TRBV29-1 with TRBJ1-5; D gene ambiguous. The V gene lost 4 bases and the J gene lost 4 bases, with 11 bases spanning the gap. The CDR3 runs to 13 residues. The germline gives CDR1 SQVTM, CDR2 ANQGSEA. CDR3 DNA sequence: TGCAGCGTTGCAGGAGGGAAGAATCAGCCCCAGCATTTT. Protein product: CSVAGGKNQPQHF.

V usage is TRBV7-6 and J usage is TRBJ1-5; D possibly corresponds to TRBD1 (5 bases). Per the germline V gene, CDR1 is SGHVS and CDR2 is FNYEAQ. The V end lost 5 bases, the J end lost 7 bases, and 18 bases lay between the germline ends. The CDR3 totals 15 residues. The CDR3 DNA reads TGTGCCAGCAGCCTCATCACGGGGGAAGGACAGCCCCAGCATTTT. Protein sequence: CASSLITGEGQPQHF.

This CDR3 is CASSDSGGAHEQFF. For the CDR3, the DNA is TGTGCCAGCAGTGATAGCGGGGGGGCACATGAGCAGTTCTTC. The chain carries TRBV2 and TRBJ2-1; 11 bases line up with TRBD2. V was clipped by 3 bases and J by 8 bases; unmatched bases: 3. Germline CDR1 and CDR2: SNHLY and FYNNEI. This CDR3 region has 14 residues.

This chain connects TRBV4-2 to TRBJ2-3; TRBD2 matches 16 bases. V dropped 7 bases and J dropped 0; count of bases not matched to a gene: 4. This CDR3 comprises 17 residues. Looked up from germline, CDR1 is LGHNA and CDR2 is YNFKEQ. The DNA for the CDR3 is TGTGCCAGCAAGGGACTAGCGGGAGGGAATAGCACAGATACGCAGTATTTT. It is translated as CASKGLAGGNSTDTQYF.

The CDR3 nucleotides read TGCAGTGCAAACGACCAAGAGACCCAGTACTTC. Residues: CSANDQETQYF. This chain joins TRBV20-1 and TRBJ2-5; D gene unclear. From germline, CDR1 is DFQATT and CDR2 SNEGSKA (reference sequence). The CDR3 covers 11 residues. V was cut by 6 bases and J by 0 bases, with 5 bases left in between.

The CDR3 sequence: CASSLFKGSVEQYF. CDR3 DNA: TGTGCCAGCAGCTTGTTTAAGGGCTCGGTCGAGCAGTACTTC. This chain links TRBV7-8 with TRBJ2-7; unclear D gene. V was trimmed by 3 bases and J by 6 bases, leaving 15 bases between them. The CDR3 is 14 amino acids. Germline-derived CDR1 and CDR2 are SGHVS and FQNEAQ.

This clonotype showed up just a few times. CDR3: CASSFRLWTLGDNEQFF. The CDR3 DNA reads as TGTGCCAGCAGCTTCCGGTTATGGACTTTAGGAGACAATGAGCAGTTCTTC. The chain couples TRBV5-6 to TRBJ2-1, with D perhaps matching TRBD2 (5 bases). V was shortened by 2 bases and J by 5 bases, with 20 bases between the two germline ends. Germline CDR1 and CDR2: SGHDT and YYEEEE. CDR3 length equals 17 residues.

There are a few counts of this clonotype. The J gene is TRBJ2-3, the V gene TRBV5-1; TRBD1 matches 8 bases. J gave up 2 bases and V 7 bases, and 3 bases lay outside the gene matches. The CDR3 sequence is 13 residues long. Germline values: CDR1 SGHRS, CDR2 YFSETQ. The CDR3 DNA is TGCGCCAGCGGACAGGGTAACACAGATACGCAGTATTTT. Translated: CASGQGNTDTQYF. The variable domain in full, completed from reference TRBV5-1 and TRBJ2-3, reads KAGVTQTPRYLIKTRGQQVTLSCSPISGHRSVSWYQQTPGQGLQFLFEYFSETQRNKGNFPGRFSGRQFSNSRSEMNVSTLELGDSALYLCASGQGNTDTQYFGPGTRLTVL.

The CDR3 region is CASSLAYGDEQYF. The CDR3 bases are TGCGCCAGCAGCTTAGCCTACGGGGACGAGCAGTACTTC. The chain carries TRBV5-1 and TRBJ2-7; possible D gene TRBD2, 5 bases. CDR3 size: 13 residues. Trimming stripped 2 bases from V and 5 bases from J, with 11 bases between. In germline, CDR1 is SGHRS, CDR2 YFSETQ.

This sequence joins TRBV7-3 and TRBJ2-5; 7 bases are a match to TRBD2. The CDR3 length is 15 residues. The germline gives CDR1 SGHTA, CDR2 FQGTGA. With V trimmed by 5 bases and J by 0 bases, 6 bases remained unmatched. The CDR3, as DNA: TGTGCCAGCAGCCTTCTCGGACTAGACCAAGAGACCCAGTACTTC. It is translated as CASSLLGLDQETQYF.

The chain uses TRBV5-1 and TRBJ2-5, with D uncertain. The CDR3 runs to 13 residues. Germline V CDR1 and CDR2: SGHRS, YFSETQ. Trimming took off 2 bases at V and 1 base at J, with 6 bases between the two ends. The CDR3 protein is CASSFMVQETQYF. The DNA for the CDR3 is TGCGCCAGCAGCTTTATGGTCCAAGAGACCCAGTACTTC.

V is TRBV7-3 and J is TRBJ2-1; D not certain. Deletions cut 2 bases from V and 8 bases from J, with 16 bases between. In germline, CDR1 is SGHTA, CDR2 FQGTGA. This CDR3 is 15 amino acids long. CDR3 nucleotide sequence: TGTGCCAGCAGCTTATACCCCGAGGTGCCACATGAGCAGTTCTTC. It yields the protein CASSLYPEVPHEQFF. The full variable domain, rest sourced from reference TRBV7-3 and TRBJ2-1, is GAGVSQTPSNKVTEKGKYVELRCDPISGHTALYWYRQSLGQGPEFLIYFQGTGAADDSGLPNDRFFAVRPEGSVSTLKIQRTERGDSAVYLCASSLYPEVPHEQFFGPGTRLTVL.

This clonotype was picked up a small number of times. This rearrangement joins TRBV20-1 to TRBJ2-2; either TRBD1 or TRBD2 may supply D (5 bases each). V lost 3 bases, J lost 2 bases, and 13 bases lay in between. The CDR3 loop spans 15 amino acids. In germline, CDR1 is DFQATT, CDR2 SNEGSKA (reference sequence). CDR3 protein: CSASGGGQNTGELFF. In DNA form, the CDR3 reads TGCAGTGCTAGTGGTGGAGGACAAAACACCGGGGAGCTGTTTTTT.

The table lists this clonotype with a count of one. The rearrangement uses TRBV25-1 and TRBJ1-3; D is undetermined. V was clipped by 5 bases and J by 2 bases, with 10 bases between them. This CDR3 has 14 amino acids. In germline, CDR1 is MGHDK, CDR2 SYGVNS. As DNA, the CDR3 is TGTGCCAGCAGTACCTACAGAGCTGGAAACACCATATATTTT. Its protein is CASSTYRAGNTIYF.

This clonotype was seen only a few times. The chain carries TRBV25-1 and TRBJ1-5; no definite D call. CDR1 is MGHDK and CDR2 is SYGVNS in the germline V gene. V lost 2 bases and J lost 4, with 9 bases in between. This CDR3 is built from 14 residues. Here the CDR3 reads CASSEGSGNQPQHF. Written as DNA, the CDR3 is TGTGCCAGCAGTGAAGGTTCAGGTAATCAGCCCCAGCATTTT. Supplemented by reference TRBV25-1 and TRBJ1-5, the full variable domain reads EADIYQTPRYLVIGTGKKITLECSQTMGHDKMYWYQQDPGMELHLIHYSYGVNSTEKGDLSSESTVSRIRTEHFPLTLESARPSHTSQYLCASSEGSGNQPQHFGDGTRLSIL.

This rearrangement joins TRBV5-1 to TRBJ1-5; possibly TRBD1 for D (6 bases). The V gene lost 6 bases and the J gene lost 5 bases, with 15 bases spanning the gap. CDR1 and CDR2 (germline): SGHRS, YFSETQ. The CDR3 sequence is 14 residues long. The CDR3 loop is CASTWFGGDQPQHF. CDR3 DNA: TGCGCCAGCACCTGGTTCGGGGGCGATCAGCCCCAGCATTTT.

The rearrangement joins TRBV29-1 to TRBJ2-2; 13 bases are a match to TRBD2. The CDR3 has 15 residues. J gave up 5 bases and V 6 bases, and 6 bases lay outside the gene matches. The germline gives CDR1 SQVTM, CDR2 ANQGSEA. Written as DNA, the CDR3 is TGCAGCGTCATGCCGGGACTAGCGGGGACCGGGGAGCTGTTTTTT. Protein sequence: CSVMPGLAGTGELFF.

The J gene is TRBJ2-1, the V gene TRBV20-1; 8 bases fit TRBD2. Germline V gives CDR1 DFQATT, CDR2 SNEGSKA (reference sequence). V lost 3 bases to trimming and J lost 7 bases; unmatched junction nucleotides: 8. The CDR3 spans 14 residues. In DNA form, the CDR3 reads TGCAGTGCTAGTTTCGGGGGGGATGATAATGAGCAGTTCTTC. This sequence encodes CSASFGGDDNEQFF.

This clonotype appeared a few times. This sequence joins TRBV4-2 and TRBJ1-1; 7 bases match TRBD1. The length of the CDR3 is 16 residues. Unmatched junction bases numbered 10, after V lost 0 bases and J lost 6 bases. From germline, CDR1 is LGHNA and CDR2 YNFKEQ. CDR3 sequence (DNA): TGTGCCAGCAGCCAAGATCATACAGGGGCAGGGGCTGAAGCTTTCTTT. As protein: CASSQDHTGAGAEAFF.

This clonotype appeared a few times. CDR3 loop: CSVYGVEETQYF. CDR3 nucleotide sequence: TGCAGCGTTTATGGGGTAGAAGAGACCCAGTACTTC. The J gene is TRBJ2-5, the V gene TRBV29-1; D call uncertain. V lost 5 bases to trimming and J lost 3 bases, with 10 bases between them. The CDR3 is made up of 12 amino acids. CDR1 SQVTM and CDR2 ANQGSEA come from the germline V gene. Based on the CDR3 plus reference TRBV29-1 and TRBJ2-5, the full variable domain is SAVISQKPSRDICQRGTSLTIQCQVDSQVTMMFWYRQQPGQSLTLIATANQGSEATYESGFVIDKFPISRPNLTFSTLTVSNMSPEDSSIYLCSVYGVEETQYFGPGTRLLVL.

CDR3 DNA sequence: TGTGCCAGCAGTTTGGAGGGTCAGCCCCAGCATTTT. This sequence encodes CASSLEGQPQHF. The V and J genes are TRBV12-3 or TRBV12-4 and TRBJ1-5, with D uncertain. This CDR3 has 12 amino acids. The V end was cut by 3 bases, the J end by 6 bases, with 6 bases between.

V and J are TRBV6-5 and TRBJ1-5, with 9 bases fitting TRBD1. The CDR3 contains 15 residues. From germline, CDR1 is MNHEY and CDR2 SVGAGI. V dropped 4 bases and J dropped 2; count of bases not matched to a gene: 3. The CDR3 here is CASSSRTGGNQPQHF. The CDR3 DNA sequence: TGTGCCAGCAGTTCCCGGACAGGGGGCAATCAGCCCCAGCATTTT.

The CDR3 region has the DNA TGTGCCAGCAGTCCAAGAGCGGGTCGAGGCCAAGAGACCCAGTACTTC. This gives the protein CASSPRAGRGQETQYF. The J gene is TRBJ2-5, the V gene TRBV2; D is possibly TRBD2 (6 bases). The CDR3 runs to 16 residues. Germline-derived CDR1 and CDR2 are SNHLY and FYNNEI. V lost 5 bases, J lost 1 base, and 17 bases lay in between.

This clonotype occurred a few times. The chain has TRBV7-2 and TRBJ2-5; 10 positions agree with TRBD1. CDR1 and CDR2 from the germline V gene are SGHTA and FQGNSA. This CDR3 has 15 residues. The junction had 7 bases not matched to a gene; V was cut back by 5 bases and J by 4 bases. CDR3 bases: TGTGCCAGCAGCCTAAACCGGGACAGGGGAGAGACCCAGTACTTC. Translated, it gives CASSLNRDRGETQYF.